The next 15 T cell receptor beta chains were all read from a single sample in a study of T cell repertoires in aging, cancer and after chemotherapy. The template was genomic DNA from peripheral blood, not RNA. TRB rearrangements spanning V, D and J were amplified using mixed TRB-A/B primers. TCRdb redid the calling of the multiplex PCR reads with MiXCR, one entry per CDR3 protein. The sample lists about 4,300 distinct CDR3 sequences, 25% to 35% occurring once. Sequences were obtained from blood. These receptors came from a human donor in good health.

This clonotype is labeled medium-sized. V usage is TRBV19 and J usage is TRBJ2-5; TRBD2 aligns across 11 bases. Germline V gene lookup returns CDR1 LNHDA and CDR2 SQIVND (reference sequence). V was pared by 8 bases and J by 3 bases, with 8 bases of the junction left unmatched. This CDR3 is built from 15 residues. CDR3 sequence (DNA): TGTGCCAGTGGTTACACTAGCGGGAGTAAAGAGACCCAGTACTTC. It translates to CASGYTSGSKETQYF. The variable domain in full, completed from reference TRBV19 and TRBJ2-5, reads DGGITQSPKYLFRKEGQNVTLSCEQNLNHDAMYWYRQDPGQGLRLIYYSQIVNDFQKGDIAEGYSVSREKKESFPLTVTSAQKNPTAFYLCASGYTSGSKETQYFGPGTRLLVL.

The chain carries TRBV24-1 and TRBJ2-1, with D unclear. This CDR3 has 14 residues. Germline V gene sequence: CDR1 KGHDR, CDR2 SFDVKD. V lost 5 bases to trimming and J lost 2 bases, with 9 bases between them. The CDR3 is CATSAGSPYNEQFF. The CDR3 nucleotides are TGTGCCACCAGTGCAGGCTCCCCCTACAATGAGCAGTTCTTC.

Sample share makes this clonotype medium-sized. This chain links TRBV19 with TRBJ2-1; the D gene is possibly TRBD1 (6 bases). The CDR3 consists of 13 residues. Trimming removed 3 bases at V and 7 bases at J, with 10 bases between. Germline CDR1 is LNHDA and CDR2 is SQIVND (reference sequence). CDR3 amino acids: CASSMTGWNEQFF. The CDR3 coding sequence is TGTGCCAGTAGTATGACAGGTTGGAATGAGCAGTTCTTC.

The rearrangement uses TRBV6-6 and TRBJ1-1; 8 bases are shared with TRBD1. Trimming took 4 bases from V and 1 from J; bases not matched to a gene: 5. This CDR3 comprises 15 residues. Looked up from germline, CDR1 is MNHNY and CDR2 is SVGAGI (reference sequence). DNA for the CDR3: TGTGCCAGCAGTTCCCGGACAGGGCCGAACACTGAAGCTTTCTTT. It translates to CASSSRTGPNTEAFF.

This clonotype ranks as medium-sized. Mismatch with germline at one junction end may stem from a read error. The CDR3 bases are TGTGCCAGCAGTGCTTCCATCCATAGCACAGATCCGCAGTATTTT. It specifies CASSASIHSTDPQYF. The V and J genes are TRBV6-4 and TRBJ2-3; D ambiguous. Germline V gene lookup returns CDR1 MRHNA and CDR2 SNTAGT. The CDR3 is 15 residues long.

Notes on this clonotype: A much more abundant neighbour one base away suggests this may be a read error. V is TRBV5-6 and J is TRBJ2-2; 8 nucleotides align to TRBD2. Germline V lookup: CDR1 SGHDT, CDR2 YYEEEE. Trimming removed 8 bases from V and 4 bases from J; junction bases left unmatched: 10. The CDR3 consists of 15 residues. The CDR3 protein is CARSRRGGPTGELFF. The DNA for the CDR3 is TGTGCCAGAAGCCGCCGGGGGGGCCCCACCGGGGAGCTGTTTTTT.

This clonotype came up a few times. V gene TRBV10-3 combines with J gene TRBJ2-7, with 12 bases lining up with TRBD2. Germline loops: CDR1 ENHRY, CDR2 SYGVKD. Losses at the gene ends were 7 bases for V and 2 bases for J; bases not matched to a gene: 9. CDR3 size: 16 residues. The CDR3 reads CAITRTSGAFTYEQYF. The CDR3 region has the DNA TGTGCCATCACTAGGACTAGCGGGGCTTTCACCTACGAGCAGTACTTC.

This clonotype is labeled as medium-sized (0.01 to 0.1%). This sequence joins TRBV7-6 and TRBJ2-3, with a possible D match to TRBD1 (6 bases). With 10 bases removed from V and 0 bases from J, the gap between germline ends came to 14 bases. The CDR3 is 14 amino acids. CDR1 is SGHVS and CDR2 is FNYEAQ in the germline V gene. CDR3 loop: CATGDGISTDTQYF. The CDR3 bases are TGTGCCACAGGGGATGGGATAAGCACAGATACGCAGTATTTT.

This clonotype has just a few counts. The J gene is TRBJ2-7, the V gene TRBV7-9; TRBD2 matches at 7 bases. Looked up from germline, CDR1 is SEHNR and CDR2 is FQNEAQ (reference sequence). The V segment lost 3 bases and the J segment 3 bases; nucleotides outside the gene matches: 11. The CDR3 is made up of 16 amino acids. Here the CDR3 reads CASSFPRAGANYEQYF. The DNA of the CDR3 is TGTGCCAGCAGCTTCCCGCGGGCGGGAGCAAACTACGAGCAGTACTTC.

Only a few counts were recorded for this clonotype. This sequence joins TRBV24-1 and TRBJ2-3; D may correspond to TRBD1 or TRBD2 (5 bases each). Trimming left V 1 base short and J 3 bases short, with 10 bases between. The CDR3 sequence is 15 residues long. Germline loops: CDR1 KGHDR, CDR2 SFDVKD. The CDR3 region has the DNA TGTGCCACCAGTGATTTCGAGGGGAGTACAGATACGCAGTATTTT. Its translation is CATSDFEGSTDTQYF.

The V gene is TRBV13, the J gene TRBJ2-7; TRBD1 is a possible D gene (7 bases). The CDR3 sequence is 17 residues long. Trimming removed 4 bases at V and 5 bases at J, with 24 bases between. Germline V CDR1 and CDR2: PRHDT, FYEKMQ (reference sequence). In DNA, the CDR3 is TGTGCCAGCAGCTCCGGGCGGAGGGCCTTAGGGGGCAACGAGCAGTACTTC. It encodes CASSSGRRALGGNEQYF.

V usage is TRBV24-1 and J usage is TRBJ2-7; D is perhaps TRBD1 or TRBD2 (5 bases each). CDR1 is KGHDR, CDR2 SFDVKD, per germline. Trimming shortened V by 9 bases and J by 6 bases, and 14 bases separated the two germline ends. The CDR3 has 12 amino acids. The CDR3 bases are TGTGCCACCCGCCGGGACCTCAGCGAGCAGTACTTC. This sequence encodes CATRRDLSEQYF.

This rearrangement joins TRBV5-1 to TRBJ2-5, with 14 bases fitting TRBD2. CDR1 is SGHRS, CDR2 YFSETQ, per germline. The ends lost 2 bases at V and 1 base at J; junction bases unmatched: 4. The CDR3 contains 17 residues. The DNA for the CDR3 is TGCGCCAGCAGCTTTCCCGGGACTAGCGGGAGCCAAGAGACCCAGTACTTC. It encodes CASSFPGTSGSQETQYF.

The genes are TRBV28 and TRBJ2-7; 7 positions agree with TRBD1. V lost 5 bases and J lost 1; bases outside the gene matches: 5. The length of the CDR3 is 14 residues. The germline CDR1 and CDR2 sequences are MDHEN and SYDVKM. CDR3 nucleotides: TGTGCCAGCAGTCTGTGGGACAGTTCCTACGAGCAGTACTTC. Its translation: CASSLWDSSYEQYF.

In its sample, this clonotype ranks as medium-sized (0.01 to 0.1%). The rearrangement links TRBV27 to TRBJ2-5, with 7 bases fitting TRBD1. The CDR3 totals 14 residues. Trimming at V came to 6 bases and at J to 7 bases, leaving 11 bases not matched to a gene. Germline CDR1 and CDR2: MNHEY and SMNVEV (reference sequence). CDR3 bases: TGTGCCAGCAGGGGTGTGACCAGGACAGGGACCCAGTACTTC. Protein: CASRGVTRTGTQYF.